This is a list of T cell receptor beta chains from one sample in a study of T cell changes during pregnancy in multiple sclerosis. Clones were read by immunoSEQ multiplex PCR, and TCRdb kept only the in-frame ones, dropping some. Among some 27,000 clones listed, 85% to 90% were seen once. Sequencing was performed on CD4+ T cells from peripheral blood mononuclear cells, taken in the second trimester of pregnancy. All receptors come from a female donor with multiple sclerosis, enrolled in a pregnancy study. Each CDR3 is given without its conserved first and last residue. The order of the fields is D gene, V gene, CDR3 protein. D genes are given only for firm matches.

D: TRBD1; V: TRBV29-1; CDR3: SGGQGATDTQY
D: TRBD1; V: TRBV5-8; CDR3: ASSSRLTGGAYEQY
D: TRBD2; V: TRBV18; CDR3: ASSPQRTRHNEQF
D: TRBD2; V: TRBV29-1; CDR3: SVEEGRESSYNEQF
D: NA; V: TRBV7-2; CDR3: ASSLLEGQPQH
D: NA; V: TRBV28; CDR3: ASSPKLSYGYT
D: NA; V: TRBV7-3; CDR3: ASSNSKGINEQF
D: TRBD2; V: TRBV11-2; CDR3: ASSFGTSGGYEQY
D: TRBD2; V: TRBV5-4; CDR3: ASSLYRGGNNEQF
D: TRBD1; V: TRBV28; CDR3: ASSLWQGVYNEQF
D: NA; V: TRBV27; CDR3: ASSLSRTVFSYNEQF
D: NA; V: TRBV28; CDR3: ASKVPGDHLEEKLF
D: NA; V: TRBV5-4; CDR3: ASSPGAGNTIY
D: TRBD1; V: TRBV18; CDR3: ASSPRQGSGNTIY
D: TRBD2; V: TRBV18; CDR3: ASSPTGGPLSGELF
D: TRBD1; V: TRBV18; CDR3: ASSPPPDRGDGYT
D: NA; V: TRBV7-7; CDR3: ASSLERIAGELF
D: TRBD2; V: TRBV4-1; CDR3: ASSQRSGGASTDTQY
D: TRBD2; V: TRBV2; CDR3: ASSEVTGLGRRELADTQY
D: NA; V: TRBV4-1; CDR3: ASSQDQGGQIQETQY
D: NA; V: TRBV9; CDR3: ASSRGGETQY
D: NA; V: TRBV7-2; CDR3: ASSNSPRGGRASNYGYT
D: TRBD2; V: TRBV7-2; CDR3: ASSSRVAGTNEQF
D: TRBD1; V: TRBV30; CDR3: AQQGQGNSPLH
D: TRBD1; V: TRBV6-1; CDR3: ASQTGITEAF
D: NA; V: TRBV5-6; CDR3: ASSPAQGAGDTQY
D: TRBD2; V: TRBV5-1; CDR3: ASGSGGSGTDTQY
D: TRBD1; V: TRBV2; CDR3: ASGTGVRGANVLT
D: TRBD2; V: TRBV9; CDR3: ASSIGTSNSPGQETQY
D: NA; V: TRBV4-3; CDR3: ASSQDFQETQY
D: TRBD1; V: TRBV18; CDR3: ASSPGTDGANNEQF
D: NA; V: TRBV9; CDR3: ASSVRGMGTGELF
D: TRBD1; V: TRBV10-3; CDR3: AIAHSPGGPYEQY
D: TRBD2; V: TRBV7-2; CDR3: ASSKGLAGAETQY
D: NA; V: TRBV5-1; CDR3: ASSLAPGRGYSGNTIY
D: NA; V: TRBV27; CDR3: ASSFPSRNTIY
D: TRBD1; V: TRBV7-9; CDR3: ASSLRGLRNTGELF
D: NA; V: TRBV2; CDR3: ASRYFYTGELF
D: NA; V: TRBV5-1; CDR3: ASSSNLAGYNEQF
D: TRBD1; V: TRBV5-1; CDR3: ASSLAETGQGEETQY
D: NA; V: TRBV6-1; CDR3: ASSEGRGRSAF
D: NA; V: TRBV29-1; CDR3: SVGDSGGETQY
D: TRBD1; V: TRBV27; CDR3: ASRARGQDSEQF
D: TRBD1; V: TRBV28; CDR3: ASSSTGWNQPQH
D: NA; V: TRBV4-1; CDR3: ASSPLAGARGYT
D: NA; V: TRBV7-2; CDR3: ASSFRVSSYEQY